This TCR beta chain was profiled in a study of CXCR3-negative and CXCR3-positive naive CD8 T cells (dated by TCRdb to about 2019). A note on the overall study: In total, approximately 140 million TRB reads were obtained, or roughly 1.5 +/- 0.3 million reads per library. For the TRBV-TRBJ cluster analysis, the naive subsets came from a handful of donors, while the memory cells came from 3 donors. Data from ten or so donors, pooled across two independent experiments, went into the diversity and physicochemical repertoire analyses.

CDR1 and CDR2, looked up from the germline V gene, are SGHRS and YFSETQ. The CDR3 spans 15 residues, from the cysteine through the phenylalanine. No DNA is recorded. What the work shows at the level of the full study, not this receptor alone: Repertoire diversity was comparably high in both naive subsets but much lower in memory CD8+ T cells. Because CXCR3 expression was partially decreased after cryopreservation, freshly isolated PBMCs were used for most assays. Naive CXCR3-negative and CXCR3-positive cells from the same donor showed similar TRBV-TRBJ usage, whereas memory cells showed distinct patterns. Because surface CD5, which is linked to self-reactivity in mice, was comparable between the naive subsets, TCR interaction strength was also inferred from the physicochemical properties of TRB CDR3s. TRB CDR3s from CXCR3-positive naive cells showed higher hydrophobicity (lower Kidera factor 4), lower energy, and higher strength and volume indices than CXCR3-negative naive cells.

Comments on this clonotype: There is no known antigen for this receptor.

Sequencer: NextSeq 550. The Human TCR Profiling Kit (MiLaboratory) was used to prepare UMI-labeled 5' RACE TRB cDNA libraries. cDNA synthesis used the entire amount of extracted RNA, and PCR amplification then used the entire amount of cDNA produced. Libraries were prepared in parallel with an identical number of PCR cycles. For the original study's pipeline: About 57,000 +/- 9,900 unique UMI-labeled TRB cDNA molecules per library were extracted with MIGEC and MiXCR, with at least two reads per UMI required. On average, about 40,000 +/- 10,000 functional in-frame TRB CDR3 nucleotide clonotypes lacking stop codons were found per library. Diversity metrics, including normalized Shannon-Wiener and Chao1, were computed in VDJtools after downsampling to 5000 UMI-labeled TRB molecules per sample. For the central five CDR3 residues, VDJtools calculated physicochemical properties weighted by clonotype size, namely interaction energy, strength, volume and Kidera factor 4. TCRdb reprocessed the reads and lists each CDR3 protein sequence as a single entry, with no DNA. TCRdb, not the original authors, processed these V and J calls. The sample's records list approximately 66,000 distinct CDR3 sequences. About 1.5% of the sample goes to the ten largest clones.

Each CD8+ T cell subset was flow-sorted in triplicate, and approximately 280,000 cells per subset were placed directly into RLT lysis buffer. To keep memory contaminants out, a stringent definition of naive CD8+ T cells was applied: CD45RO-CCR7+CD27+CD95-. Peripheral blood mononuclear cells were isolated from buffy coats by standard density gradient centrifugation. A FACSAria III was used to flow-sort naive CXCR3-negative and CXCR3-positive CD8+ T cells. Total RNA was extracted from sorted cells with an RNeasy Mini Kit. Sequencing used naive CXCR3- CD8+ T cells from blood. What this sample's cell subset or site label stands for: CD45RO-CCR7+CD27+CD95- naive CD8+ T cells lacking CXCR3 (TNR3-). The chain is encoded by TRBV5-1 joined to TRBJ2-1; the D gene TCRdb calls, TRBD1, cannot be checked with no DNA. This sequence originates from a human donor in good health. Some clones in this sample may be carry-over from other donors' samples. For the CDR3, the sequence is CASSTGQGTYNEQFF.